This TCR beta chain is from a study of T cells after yellow fever vaccination. CDR3 length equals 11 residues. Germline CDR1 reads ENHRY; CDR2 reads SYGVKD. Trimming left V 3 bases short and J 4 bases short, with 4 bases between. There are many counts of this clonotype. The antigen remains undetermined. Findings and limits, study-wide: The CD4 and CD8 compartments had a small share of their clonotypes in common.

Via MiXCR, TCRdb re-called the 5' RACE reads, giving one row per CDR3 protein. The sample includes around 330,000 distinct CDR3 sequences, roughly 4% seen only once; the top ten take around 22%. The clonotype was recovered from a man aged 18 to 30 who received the YFV17D yellow fever vaccine. Here the sequenced sample was PBMCs, taken on the day of the yellow fever booster vaccination. The chain has TRBV10-3 and TRBJ2-7; D is ambiguous. CDR3 coding DNA: TGTGCCATCAGTGAAGGTTACGAGCAGTACGTC. It yields the protein CAISEGYEQYV.